This T cell receptor beta chain derives from a study of EBV T-cell therapy then PD-1 blockade in nasopharyngeal carcinoma. The ends were cut back, 4 bases at V and 0 bases at J, with 7 bases in the middle. Germline V gene data show CDR1 as SGDLS and CDR2 as YYNGEE. The CDR3 is 13 amino acids. Libraries were prepared by immunoSEQ multiplex PCR; TCRdb keeps only in-frame clonotypes and omits some of them. The table lists 17,000 or so clones, roughly 83% of them singletons. With regard to this clone: Its specificity is not known.

The treatment: AdE1-LMPpoly-expanded autologous EBV-specific T-cell therapy followed by anti-PD-1 nivolumab. The receptor comes from a middle-aged man with nasopharyngeal carcinoma. The chain couples TRBV9 to TRBJ1-1, with a possible D match to TRBD1 (6 bases). This specimen was CD8+ T cells from blood, taken at day 0 from a patient whose treatment included autologous EBV-specific T cells and nivolumab. Here the CDR3 DNA reads TGTGCCAGCAGCTCAGGGGTGAACACTGAAGCTTTCTTT. It specifies CASSSGVNTEAFF.